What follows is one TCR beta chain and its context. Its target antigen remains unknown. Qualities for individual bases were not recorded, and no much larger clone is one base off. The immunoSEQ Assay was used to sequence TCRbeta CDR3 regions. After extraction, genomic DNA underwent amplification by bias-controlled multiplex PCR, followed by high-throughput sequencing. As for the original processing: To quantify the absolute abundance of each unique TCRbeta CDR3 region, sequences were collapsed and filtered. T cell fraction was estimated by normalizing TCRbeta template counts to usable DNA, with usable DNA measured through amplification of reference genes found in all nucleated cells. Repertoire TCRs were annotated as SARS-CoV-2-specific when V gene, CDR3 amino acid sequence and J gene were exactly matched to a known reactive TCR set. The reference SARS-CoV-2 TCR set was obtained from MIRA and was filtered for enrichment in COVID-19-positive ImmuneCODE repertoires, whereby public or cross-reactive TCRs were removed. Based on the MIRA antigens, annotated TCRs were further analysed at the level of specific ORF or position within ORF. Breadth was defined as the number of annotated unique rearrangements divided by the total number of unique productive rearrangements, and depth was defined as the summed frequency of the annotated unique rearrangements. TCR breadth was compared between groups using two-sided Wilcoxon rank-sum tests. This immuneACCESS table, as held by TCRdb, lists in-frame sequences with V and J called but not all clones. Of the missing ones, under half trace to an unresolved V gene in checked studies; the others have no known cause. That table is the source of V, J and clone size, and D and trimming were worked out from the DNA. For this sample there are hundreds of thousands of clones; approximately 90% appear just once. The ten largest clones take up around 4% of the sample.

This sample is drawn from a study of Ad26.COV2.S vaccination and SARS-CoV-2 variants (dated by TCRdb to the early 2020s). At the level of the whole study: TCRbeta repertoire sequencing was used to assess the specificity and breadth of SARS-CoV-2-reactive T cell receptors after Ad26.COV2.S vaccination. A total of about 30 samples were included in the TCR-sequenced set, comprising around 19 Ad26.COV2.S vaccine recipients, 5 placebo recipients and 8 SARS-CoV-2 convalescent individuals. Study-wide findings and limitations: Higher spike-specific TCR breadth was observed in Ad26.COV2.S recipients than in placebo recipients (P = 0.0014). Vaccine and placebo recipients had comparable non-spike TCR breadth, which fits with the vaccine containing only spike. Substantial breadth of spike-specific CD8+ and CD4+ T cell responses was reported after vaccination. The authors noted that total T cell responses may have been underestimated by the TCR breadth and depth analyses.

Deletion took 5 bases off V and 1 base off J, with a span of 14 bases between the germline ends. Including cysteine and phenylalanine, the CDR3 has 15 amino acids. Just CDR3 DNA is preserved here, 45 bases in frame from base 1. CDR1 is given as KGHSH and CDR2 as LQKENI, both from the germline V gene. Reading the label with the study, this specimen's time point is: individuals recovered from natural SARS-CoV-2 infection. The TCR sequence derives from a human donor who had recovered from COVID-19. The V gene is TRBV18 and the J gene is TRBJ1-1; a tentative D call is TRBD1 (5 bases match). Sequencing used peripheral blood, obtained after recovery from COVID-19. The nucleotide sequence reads TGTGCCAGCTCATTTCTGACAGACAGGAACACTGAAGCTTTCTTT. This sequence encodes CASSFLTDRNTEAFF. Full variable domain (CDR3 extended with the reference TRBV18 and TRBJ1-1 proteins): NAGVMQNPRHLVRRRGQEARLRCSPMKGHSHVYWYRQLPEEGLKFMVYLQKENIIDESGMPKERFSAEFPKEGPSILRIQQVVRGDSAAYFCASSFLTDRNTEAFFGQGTRLTVV.